A selection of T cell receptor beta chains follows, all from one sample in a study of metastatic and nonmetastatic thyroid tumors. Using MiXCR, TCRdb reanalyzed the PCR reads. The data show roughly 25,000 clones, roughly a quarter seen once. Sequenced sample: tumor tissue. Source of these receptors: a male donor with papillary thyroid cancer or a benign thyroid nodule (not recorded which). Some clones in this sample may be carry-over from other donors' samples. Both conserved end residues are part of each CDR3. A D gene is named only where the DNA matches it firmly. Where a row states a size, it is once, few, many or the class of an expanded clone; other rows omit it.

clone size,D gene,J gene,V gene,CDR3 DNA,CDR3 protein
.,.,TRBJ2-7,TRBV20-1,TGCAGTGCGTACCGGGACACAACTACCTACGAGCAGTACTTC,CSAYRDTTTYEQYF
many,.,TRBJ2-1,TRBV12-3/TRBV12-4,TGTGCCAGCAGCCCCGGGAACCGCTACAATGAGCAGTTCTTC,CASSPGNRYNEQFF
.,.,TRBJ2-1,TRBV5-1,TGCGCCAGCAGCTTGGACGGCTCCAATGAGCAGTTCTTC,CASSLDGSNEQFF
many,TRBD2,TRBJ2-2,TRBV10-1,TGCGCCAGCAGCGAGCCGGAGGGCGGGGGCACCGGGGAGCTGTTTTTT,CASSEPEGGGTGELFF
once,.,TRBJ1-3,TRBV5-6,TGTACCAGCATCCCGGGTATTTCTGGAAACACCATATATTTT,CTSIPGISGNTIYF
.,.,TRBJ2-6,TRBV6-2/TRBV6-3,TGTGCCAGCAGTGCAAAGGGGTCTGGGGCCAACGTCCTGACTTTC,CASSAKGSGANVLTF
many,.,TRBJ2-3,TRBV4-3,TGCGCCAGCAGCCAAGAAATAGCCTTTACGCAGTATTTT,CASSQEIAFTQYF
medium-sized,.,TRBJ2-7,TRBV6-1,TGTGCCAGCAAGGGCCTGGGGATCGAGCAGTACTTC,CASKGLGIEQYF
.,.,TRBJ2-7,TRBV3-1,TGTGCCAGCAGCCAGGGGGTGACTAGGGTCGAGCAGTACTTC,CASSQGVTRVEQYF
medium-sized,.,TRBJ2-7,TRBV6-1,TGTGCCAGCTGGGATGGTCAGAAAGGGCCGGGGGAGCAGTACTTC,CASWDGQKGPGEQYF
.,.,TRBJ1-1,TRBV4-3,TGCGCCAGCAGCCGGGGGGATTTGGGCACTGAAGCTTTCTTT,CASSRGDLGTEAFF
.,.,TRBJ1-5,TRBV20-1,TGCAGTGGGGGTCATCAGCCCCAGCATTTT,CSGGHQPQHF
many,.,TRBJ1-1,TRBV6-2/TRBV6-3,TGTGCCAGCACTCCTAACAGGGTCGACACTGAAGCTTTCTTT,CASTPNRVDTEAFF
.,TRBD1,TRBJ2-6,TRBV6-2/TRBV6-3,TGTGCCAGCAGTCAGCCACGGACAGGGGCTGGGATGGGGGCCAACGTCCTGACTTTC,CASSQPRTGAGMGANVLTF
many,.,TRBJ1-4,TRBV7-7,TGTGCTAGCAGCTTAGCCTTGACAGGCGTAACTAATGAAAAACTGTTTTTT,CASSLALTGVTNEKLFF
many,TRBD1,TRBJ2-4,TRBV5-1,TGCGCCAGCCTATTCACACAGGGGGTCGGAAACATTCAGTACTTC,CASLFTQGVGNIQYF
.,.,TRBJ2-5,TRBV12-3/TRBV12-4,TGTGCCAGCAGTTTGCCAGAAAGTCAAGAGACCCAGTACTTC,CASSLPESQETQYF
many,.,TRBJ2-3,TRBV6-2/TRBV6-3,TGTGCCAGCAGTTACTCATTTAGCAGGACAGATACGCAGTATTTT,CASSYSFSRTDTQYF
.,TRBD1,TRBJ1-2,TRBV18,TGTGCCAGCTCACCTACAGGGGGCGCAGGCTATGGCTACACCTTC,CASSPTGGAGYGYTF
many,TRBD1,TRBJ2-7,TRBV28,TGTGCCAGCAGCCCCCGACAGGGATGGGGCGAGCAGTACTTC,CASSPRQGWGEQYF
.,.,TRBJ2-2,TRBV6-5,TGTGCCAGCAGTTACTCCCCGGGACCCGGGGAGCTGTTTTTT,CASSYSPGPGELFF
many,TRBD2,TRBJ2-5,TRBV20-1,TGCAGTGCTAGAGATGGGACTAGCAGGGTTCTCCCCCAAGAGACCCAGTACTTC,CSARDGTSRVLPQETQYF
.,.,TRBJ2-1,TRBV10-3,TGTGCCATCAGAGAAACGCAGGGTTTTGAGCAGTTCTTC,CAIRETQGFEQFF
.,.,TRBJ2-7,TRBV6-4,TGTGCCAGCAGGGCAGAGGAGAGCTCCGACGAGCAGTACTTC,CASRAEESSDEQYF
many,.,TRBJ1-2,TRBV7-2,TGTGCCAGCAGCTCCTATGAAGGGGGGAATGGCTACACCTTC,CASSSYEGGNGYTF
few,TRBD1,TRBJ2-7,TRBV6-1,TGTGCCAGCAGTGAAGCGTTCCAGGGGGCAGGAGAGCAGTACTTC,CASSEAFQGAGEQYF
many,.,TRBJ2-5,TRBV9,TGTGCCAGCAGCGTCGGTCAAAAAGAGACCCAGTACTTC,CASSVGQKETQYF
.,TRBD2,TRBJ2-2,TRBV5-1,TGCGCCAGCAGCTTGGAGGCTAGCGGGGGGCTGTCCACCGGGGAGCTGTTTTTT,CASSLEASGGLSTGELFF
large,.,TRBJ2-2,TRBV24-1,TGTGCCACCAGTGATTTGCCACCGGCGAACACCGGGGAGCTGTTTTTT,CATSDLPPANTGELFF
few,.,TRBJ2-1,TRBV6-1,TGTGCCAGCAATCTCCGTGGACAACCGGTCTACAATGAGCAGTTCTTC,CASNLRGQPVYNEQFF
.,.,TRBJ1-2,TRBV7-2,TGTGCCAGCAGCCGCCGGCACAGTGATGGCTACACCTTC,CASSRRHSDGYTF
.,TRBD2,TRBJ2-3,TRBV6-1,TGTGCCAGCAGTGCGGTAGCGGGATTTAGCACAGATACGCAGTATTTT,CASSAVAGFSTDTQYF
.,.,TRBJ2-3,TRBV9,TGTGCCAGCAGCGTACAGGGACGGTCGTTCACAGATACGCAGTATTTT,CASSVQGRSFTDTQYF
.,TRBD2,TRBJ2-2,TRBV18,TGTGCCAGCTCACCGGATACGACTAGCTGGAGGATTTGGACCGGGGAGCTGTTTTTT,CASSPDTTSWRIWTGELFF
few,TRBD1,TRBJ2-1,TRBV28,TGTGCCAGCAGAACGGGACAGGGGGAGATAAATGAGCAGTTCTTC,CASRTGQGEINEQFF
many,.,TRBJ1-5,TRBV30,TGTGCCTGGACACCTATCGGGGGAGGGGCTCAGCCCCAGCATTTT,CAWTPIGGGAQPQHF
many,.,TRBJ1-5,TRBV5-6,TGTGCCAGCAGCTTGGCCGGGGCTTCCAATCAGCCCCAGCATTTT,CASSLAGASNQPQHF
many,.,TRBJ2-3,TRBV28,TGTGCCAGCAGTCCGGGACACCCTCCCGATACGCAGTATTTT,CASSPGHPPDTQYF
.,.,TRBJ2-7,TRBV3-1,TGTGCCAGCAGCCATAGTCTCAACAGAAACTACGAGCAGTACTTC,CASSHSLNRNYEQYF
.,.,TRBJ2-7,TRBV2,TGTGCCAGCACCGGCAGGGCCGAGCAGTACTTC,CASTGRAEQYF
many,TRBD1,TRBJ1-6,TRBV7-2,TGTGCCAGCAGCCGTATGACAGGGGCTTCTAATTCACCCCTCCACTTT,CASSRMTGASNSPLHF
many,.,TRBJ2-3,TRBV2,TGTGCCAGCAGTTTCAGGGTAGTCACAGATACGCAGTATTTT,CASSFRVVTDTQYF
many,TRBD1,TRBJ2-6,TRBV7-9,TGTGCCAGCAGCCTCGGGACAGGGTTATTTGGGGCCAACGTCCTGACTTTC,CASSLGTGLFGANVLTF
many,.,TRBJ2-5,TRBV7-6,TGTGCCAGCAGCTTAAGCTTTGTGGGGCGCTCGGAGACCCAGTACTTC,CASSLSFVGRSETQYF
few,TRBD2,TRBJ2-2,TRBV6-1,TGTGCCAGCAGCTCGCGGGAGCCGGACACCGGGGAGCTGTTTTTT,CASSSREPDTGELFF
many,TRBD2,TRBJ2-7,TRBV7-6,TGTGCCAGCAGCCTCCAGACTAGCGGGGGCTCCTACGAGCAGTACTTC,CASSLQTSGGSYEQYF
.,TRBD1,TRBJ1-5,TRBV11-1,TGTGCCAGCAGCTTTTCAACAGGGGGCGGCAATCAGCCACAGAATTTT,CASSFSTGGGNQPQNF
.,TRBD1,TRBJ1-5,TRBV5-1,TGCGCCAGCAGCTCGTTAGGGACAGGGGGGCAGCCCCAGCATTTT,CASSSLGTGGQPQHF
.,.,TRBJ2-1,TRBV28,TGTGCCAGCAGTTTATGGGCGGTGATCTCCTACAATGAGCAGTTCTTC,CASSLWAVISYNEQFF
.,.,TRBJ2-3,TRBV9,TGTGCCAGCATCTTAGAACAGGCGAGCACAGATACGCAGTATTTT,CASILEQASTDTQYF
many,TRBD2,TRBJ2-1,TRBV7-9,TGTGCCAGCAGCTTAGGACTAGCTGCCTACAATGAGCAGTTCTTC,CASSLGLAAYNEQFF
.,.,TRBJ2-7,TRBV7-9,TGTGCCAGCAGCTACCCCGTTCCTTTCTACGAGCAGTACTTC,CASSYPVPFYEQYF
many,.,TRBJ1-1,TRBV11-2,TGTGCCAGCCAATTGGGCGCGGTGAACACTGAAGCTTTCTTT,CASQLGAVNTEAFF
.,.,TRBJ2-3,TRBV6-4,TGTGCCAGCAGTGCGGGCAGTATTAGCACAGATACGCAGTATTTT,CASSAGSISTDTQYF
many,.,TRBJ1-1,TRBV12-3/TRBV12-4,TGTGCCAGCAGTTCTTTAACAGGGATCGCTGAAGCTTTCTTT,CASSSLTGIAEAFF
.,TRBD2,TRBJ2-5,TRBV20-1,TGCAGTGCCGGACAATCGGGGCTAGCGGGAGATCGAGAGACCCAGTACTTC,CSAGQSGLAGDRETQYF
many,.,TRBJ2-6,TRBV19,TGTGCCAGTAGTATGTGGGGGGATACTGGGGCCAACGTCCTGACTTTC,CASSMWGDTGANVLTF
.,TRBD2,TRBJ2-7,TRBV27,TGTGCCAGCAACACGGGAGCAGCGGGAGGTGGCTACGAGCAGTACTTC,CASNTGAAGGGYEQYF